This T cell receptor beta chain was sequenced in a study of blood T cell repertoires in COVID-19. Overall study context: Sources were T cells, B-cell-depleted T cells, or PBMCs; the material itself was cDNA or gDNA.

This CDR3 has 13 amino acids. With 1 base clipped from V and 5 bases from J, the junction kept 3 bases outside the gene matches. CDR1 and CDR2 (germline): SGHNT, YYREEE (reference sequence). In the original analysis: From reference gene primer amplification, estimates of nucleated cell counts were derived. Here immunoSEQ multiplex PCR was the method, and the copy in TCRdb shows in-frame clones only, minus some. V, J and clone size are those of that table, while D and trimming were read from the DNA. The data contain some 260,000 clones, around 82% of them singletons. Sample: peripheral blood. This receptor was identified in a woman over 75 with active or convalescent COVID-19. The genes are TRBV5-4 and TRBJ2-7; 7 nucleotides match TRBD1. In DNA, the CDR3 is TGTGCCAGCAGCTTGAGGGGGCGAGACGAGCAGTACTTC. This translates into CASSLRGRDEQYF.